These T cell receptor beta chains were read from a single sample in a study of T-cell memory formation after mild COVID-19. Each CDR3 protein gets one entry after TCRdb re-called the 5' RACE reads with MiXCR. The sample yields roughly 200,000 distinct CDR3 sequences, approximately 16% seen once. The sequencing sample was made of PBMCs or a T cell subset sorted from them (not recorded which). The source of these receptors is an adult woman who had mild COVID-19 (a few samples of this study predate the infection). Cell type and time point are not known. Both conserved end residues are part of each CDR3. A D gene is named only where the DNA matches it firmly. Clone size is stated in some rows and not others, as once, few, many or a class when expanded.

j_call,clone_size,d_call,v_call,cdr3_aa,cdr3_nt
TRBJ2-5,many,TRBD1,TRBV7-9,CASSSAWDRGQETQYF,TGTGCCAGCAGCTCCGCCTGGGACAGGGGGCAAGAGACCCAGTACTTC
TRBJ1-1,.,.,TRBV4-2,CASSNTGTFEAFF,TGTGCCAGCAGCAACACAGGGACCTTTGAAGCTTTCTTT
TRBJ2-1,.,.,TRBV20-1,CSARVGVDGEQFF,TGCAGTGCCCGGGTCGGGGTGGACGGGGAGCAGTTCTTC
TRBJ2-2,many,TRBD2,TRBV6-2/TRBV6-3,CASSYSGGAGELFF,TGTGCCAGCAGTTACAGCGGGGGGGCCGGGGAGCTGTTTTTT
TRBJ1-2,.,.,TRBV14,CASSQVVVGHGYTF,TGTGCCAGCAGCCAAGTCGTAGTCGGCCATGGCTACACCTTC
TRBJ2-2,few,TRBD1,TRBV19,CASSVGTGGTGELFF,TGTGCCAGTAGTGTCGGGACAGGGGGCACCGGGGAGCTGTTTTTT
TRBJ2-1,few,.,TRBV12-3/TRBV12-4,CASSPLWGEQFF,TGTGCCAGCAGTCCCCTTTGGGGGGAGCAGTTCTTC
TRBJ1-1,few,.,TRBV7-9,CASSLGSGLTEAFF,TGTGCCAGCAGCTTAGGCTCGGGACTCACTGAAGCTTTCTTT
TRBJ1-4,.,.,TRBV2,CASSDIGIGGEKLFF,TGTGCCAGCAGTGATATCGGGATCGGAGGGGAAAAACTGTTTTTT
TRBJ1-4,.,TRBD1,TRBV6-5,CASTTDRGGEKLFF,TGTGCCAGTACTACTGACAGGGGGGGTGAAAAACTGTTTTTT
TRBJ2-1,few,TRBD2,TRBV5-1,CASSLTSGKSSYNEQFF,TGCGCCAGCAGCTTGACTAGCGGTAAGAGCTCCTACAATGAGCAGTTCTTC
TRBJ2-3,.,.,TRBV7-9,CASSSGPLNTQYF,TGTGCCAGCAGCTCTGGCCCGCTAAATACGCAGTATTTT
TRBJ2-1,many,TRBD2,TRBV5-5,CASSSGTSSYNEQFF,TGTGCCAGCAGCTCCGGGACTAGCTCCTACAATGAGCAGTTCTTC
TRBJ2-3,few,TRBD1,TRBV7-2,CASSQAATGTQYF,TGTGCCAGCAGCCAGGCCGCGACAGGGACGCAGTATTTT
TRBJ2-7,.,TRBD2,TRBV2,CASSASRSGGFHEQYF,TGTGCCAGCAGCGCTTCTCGAAGCGGGGGGTTCCACGAGCAGTACTTC
TRBJ2-2,.,.,TRBV3-1,CASSPAGWGAGNTGELFF,TGTGCCAGCAGCCCCGCCGGTTGGGGGGCGGGGAACACCGGGGAGCTGTTTTTT
TRBJ1-2,few,TRBD1,TRBV18,CASSPQETGGFGYTF,TGTGCCAGCTCACCACAGGAGACAGGGGGCTTTGGCTACACCTTC
TRBJ1-2,few,.,TRBV9,CASSVGTHYGYTF,TGTGCCAGCAGCGTAGGGACCCACTATGGCTACACCTTC
TRBJ2-1,few,TRBD2,TRBV7-7,CASSQGLAGVREQFF,TGTGCTAGCAGCCAAGGACTAGCGGGAGTTCGTGAGCAGTTCTTC
TRBJ2-1,few,.,TRBV30,CAWTQGLAEQFF,TGTGCCTGGACGCAGGGTCTAGCTGAGCAGTTCTTC
TRBJ2-1,few,TRBD1,TRBV18,CASSPQTGQGDNEQFF,TGTGCCAGCTCACCGCAAACGGGACAGGGGGACAATGAGCAGTTCTTC
TRBJ2-1,.,TRBD2,TRBV20-1,CSADTMGTSGRGSYNEQFF,TGCAGTGCTGATACCATGGGGACTAGCGGGAGAGGATCCTACAATGAGCAGTTCTTC
TRBJ2-7,many,TRBD2,TRBV12-3/TRBV12-4,CASSLAGGTYEQYF,TGTGCCAGCAGCTTAGCGGGGGGAACCTACGAGCAGTACTTC
TRBJ2-5,.,.,TRBV30,CASWGEQGETQYF,TGTGCCTCCTGGGGGGAACAGGGAGAGACCCAGTACTTC
TRBJ2-5,.,.,TRBV4-3,CASSLGGRQGTQYF,TGCGCCAGCAGCCTTGGAGGACGGCAAGGGACCCAGTACTTC
TRBJ2-2,.,TRBD1,TRBV27,CASSTTDRLRGLRTGELFF,TGTGCCAGCAGTACTACGGACAGGCTGCGTGGGCTACGCACCGGGGAGCTGTTTTTT
TRBJ2-6,.,.,TRBV5-8,CASSRGRISGANVLTF,TGTGCCAGCAGCCGCGGACGAATCTCTGGGGCCAACGTCCTGACTTTC
TRBJ1-1,.,.,TRBV20-1,CSARDGGRYSNTEAFF,TGCAGTGCTAGAGATGGTGGGCGTTATTCGAACACTGAAGCTTTCTTT
TRBJ2-5,many,TRBD1,TRBV5-1,CASSSRQGSQETQYF,TGCGCCAGCAGCTCCCGACAGGGATCCCAAGAGACCCAGTACTTC
TRBJ2-7,few,TRBD1,TRBV20-1,CSATLGTGTSEQYF,TGCAGTGCTACCCTCGGGACAGGGACCTCCGAGCAGTACTTC
TRBJ1-1,few,.,TRBV30,CAWSVDSLNTEAFF,TGTGCCTGGAGTGTAGACAGTCTGAACACTGAAGCTTTCTTT
TRBJ2-1,.,.,TRBV29-1,CSVALKAAKLF,TGCAGCGTGGCCTTAAAGGCCGCTAAGCTCTTC
TRBJ2-7,.,TRBD1,TRBV5-1,CASRGTGWHEQYF,TGCGCCAGCAGAGGGACAGGGTGGCACGAGCAGTACTTC
TRBJ2-1,few,TRBD2,TRBV5-1,CASSLAQTSGSEQFF,TGCGCCAGCAGCTTGGCCCAGACTAGCGGTAGTGAGCAGTTCTTC
TRBJ2-2,.,TRBD1,TRBV30,CAWARTGAGELFF,TGTGCCTGGGCCAGGACAGGGGCCGGGGAGCTGTTTTTT
TRBJ1-4,.,.,TRBV5-4,CASSPLPGEKLFF,TGTGCCAGCAGCCCGCTACCGGGGGAAAAACTGTTTTTT
TRBJ2-3,few,.,TRBV6-5,CASSYPPSTQYF,TGTGCCAGCAGTTACCCCCCTAGTACGCAGTATTTT